Listed here are 30 T cell receptor beta chains from one sample, sequenced in a study of T cells after posttransplantation cyclophosphamide. Clones were read by immunoSEQ multiplex PCR, and TCRdb kept only the in-frame ones, dropping some. The record shows about 12,000 clones for this sample, with no singletons present. The material sequenced was PBMCs. These receptors all stem from a woman between 40 and 55 years old in good health, CMV-negative, and a related stem cell transplant donor.

This clone was found many times. The chain joins TRBV6-2 or TRBV6-3 to TRBJ2-1; 10 bases line up with TRBD2. This CDR3 has 14 residues. Trimming at V came to 5 bases and at J to 8 bases, leaving 6 bases not matched to a gene. Germline lookup yields CDR1 MNHEY and CDR2 SVGEGT. The CDR3: CASSKLAGVHEQFF. CDR3 nucleotide sequence: TGTGCCAGCAGTAAGCTAGCGGGAGTTCATGAGCAGTTCTTC.

This clone was observed at least ten times. The chain joins TRBV29-1 to TRBJ1-4; D might be TRBD1 (6 bases). This CDR3 contains 17 residues. Germline V gives CDR1 SQVTM, CDR2 ANQGSEA. Deletions cut 2 bases from V and 3 bases from J, with 19 bases between. Here the CDR3 DNA reads TGCAGCGTTGAATTACCGGGGGCGGCGGGGGCTAATGAAAAACTGTTTTTT. It encodes CSVELPGAAGANEKLFF.

By share of the sample, this clone is medium-sized. This chain connects TRBV2 to TRBJ2-1; 9 nucleotides line up with TRBD2. Unmatched junction bases numbered 7, after V lost 8 bases and J lost 8 bases. This CDR3 contains 13 residues. Germline assignment: CDR1 SNHLY and CDR2 FYNNEI. Here the CDR3 reads CASLREGWDEQFF. Written as DNA, the CDR3 is TGTGCCAGCCTGCGGGAGGGATGGGATGAGCAGTTCTTC.

There are many counts of this clone. The chain uses TRBV4-2 and TRBJ2-1; 9 positions agree with TRBD2. Trimming cost V 6 bases and J 9 bases; bases outside gene matches: 12. The CDR3 covers 15 residues. Germline V CDR1 and CDR2: LGHNA, YNFKEQ. CDR3 amino acids: CASRTTGTSYGEQFF. The DNA for the CDR3 is TGTGCCAGCAGGACTACCGGGACTAGCTATGGTGAGCAGTTCTTC.

This clone was picked up a small number of times. The rearrangement links TRBV7-2 to TRBJ1-1, with TRBD1 matching over 8 bases. With 5 bases clipped from V and 0 bases from J, the junction kept 8 bases outside the gene matches. This CDR3 is built from 16 residues. Germline CDR1 reads SGHTA; CDR2 reads FQGNSA. In DNA form, the CDR3 reads TGTGCCAGCAGCCCCGGGACAGGCTTAATGAACACTGAAGCTTTCTTT. It is translated as CASSPGTGLMNTEAFF.

This clone was seen many times. The chain carries TRBV10-1 and TRBJ1-1; no firm D call. The CDR3 is 13 residues long. Germline-derived CDR1 and CDR2 are WNHNN and SYGVQD (reference sequence). Trimming stripped 2 bases from V and 5 bases from J, with 9 bases between. For the CDR3, the DNA is TGCGCCAGCAGTGAGGAGAAGAGGACTGAAGCTTTCTTT. It encodes CASSEEKRTEAFF.

This chain links TRBV5-6 with TRBJ2-3; TRBD2 might be the D (7 bases). Germline CDR1 and CDR2: SGHDT and YYEEEE. The CDR3 has 13 amino acids. V was pared by 3 bases and J by 4 bases, with 9 bases between. CDR3 DNA sequence: TGTGCCAGCAGCTACGGGGGGCCAGATACGCAGTATTTT. Translated, it gives CASSYGGPDTQYF.

This clone was counted many times. CDR3 in amino acids: CASLPGGWTEAFF. CDR3 nucleotide sequence: TGTGCCAGCCTCCCGGGGGGATGGACTGAAGCTTTCTTT. V and J are TRBV6-1 and TRBJ1-1; D may be TRBD1 (5 bases). V was clipped by 8 bases and J by 5 bases, with 15 bases between them. This CDR3 region has 13 residues. CDR1 is MNHNS and CDR2 is SASEGT in the germline V gene.

Ten or more counts support this clone. This chain joins TRBV9 and TRBJ1-5, with D tentatively TRBD1 (6 bases). This CDR3 contains 15 residues. The germline gives CDR1 SGDLS, CDR2 YYNGEE. V was trimmed by 0 bases and J by 4 bases, leaving 11 bases between them. CDR3 loop: CASSVDDRRNQPQHF. As DNA, the CDR3 is TGTGCCAGCAGCGTAGATGACAGGAGGAATCAGCCCCAGCATTTT.

This clone has ten or more counts. The chain couples TRBV7-3 to TRBJ2-2, with D maybe TRBD1 (6 bases). Trimming removed 5 bases at V and 0 bases at J, with 10 bases between. The CDR3 has 15 residues. The germline CDR1 and CDR2 sequences are SGHTA and FQGTGA. The CDR3 reads CASSTGTSNTGELFF. DNA for the CDR3: TGTGCCAGCAGCACCGGGACATCGAACACCGGGGAGCTGTTTTTT.

This clone was picked up many times. The J gene is TRBJ2-5, the V gene TRBV5-1; tentatively, D is TRBD1 (5 bases). This CDR3 is 13 amino acids long. CDR1 is SGHRS and CDR2 is YFSETQ in the germline V gene. Between the trimmed V and J ends, which lost 5 bases and 4 bases, there was a span of 12 bases. Here the CDR3 DNA reads TGCGCCAGCAGGAGAGACAGTCCAGAGACCCAGTACTTC. It translates to CASRRDSPETQYF.

This clone was observed a handful of times. The V call is TRBV7-6, the J call TRBJ2-5; possible D gene TRBD2, 6 bases. Germline V lookup: CDR1 SGHVS, CDR2 FNYEAQ. The CDR3 is made up of 14 amino acids. Trimming cost V 4 bases and J 2 bases, with 11 bases left between them. The CDR3 sequence is CASSSRLGQETQYF. CDR3 sequence (DNA): TGTGCCAGCAGCTCGCGACTAGGGCAAGAGACCCAGTACTTC.

In its sample, this clone was seen a few times. The CDR3 is CASSLSGGARTDTQYF. As DNA, the CDR3 is TGTGCCAGCAGTTTATCCGGCGGCGCCCGCACAGATACGCAGTATTTT. This sequence joins TRBV27 and TRBJ2-3; no clear D. V gave up 0 bases and J gave up 1 base, with 11 bases separating them. The CDR3 has 16 residues. Germline V lookup: CDR1 MNHEY, CDR2 SMNVEV (reference sequence).

This clone has ten or more counts. This chain links TRBV9 with TRBJ2-5; 11 positions match TRBD1. Germline V gene lookup returns CDR1 SGDLS and CDR2 YYNGEE. The CDR3 is 15 residues long. The V segment lost 0 bases and the J segment 5 bases; nucleotides outside the gene matches: 3. The CDR3 here is CASSVGTGGYETQYF. The CDR3 DNA reads as TGTGCCAGCAGCGTAGGGACAGGGGGCTATGAGACCCAGTACTTC.

This clone was detected many times. This chain links TRBV4-2 with TRBJ2-7; weak D call: TRBD2 (6 bases). The CDR3 is 12 amino acids. Trimming removed 4 bases from V and 7 bases from J, with 11 bases in between. Germline V lookup: CDR1 LGHNA, CDR2 YNFKEQ. The CDR3 loop reads CASSRPSEEQYF. The CDR3 DNA reads as TGTGCCAGCAGCCGGCCTAGCGAGGAGCAGTACTTC.

This clone has just a few counts. The V gene is TRBV9, the J gene TRBJ2-6; maybe TRBD1 (5 bases). Looked up from germline, CDR1 is SGDLS and CDR2 is YYNGEE. V lost 4 bases, J lost 0 bases, and 11 bases lay in between. This CDR3 contains 16 residues. The CDR3 loop reads CASSPQASSGANVLTF. The CDR3 nucleotides read TGTGCCAGCAGCCCACAGGCATCCTCTGGGGCCAACGTCCTGACTTTC.

This clone is classed as medium-sized. V is TRBV6-6 and J is TRBJ1-6, with D perhaps TRBD1 (6 bases). The germline gives CDR1 MNHNY, CDR2 SVGAGI (reference sequence). The CDR3 is 13 residues long. Trimming cost V 9 bases and J 10 bases, with 16 bases left between them. The CDR3 DNA sequence: TGTGCCAGTTACCGGGACATTCAATCACCCCTCCACTTT. Amino acids: CASYRDIQSPLHF.

In its sample, this clone was seen many times. This chain links TRBV18 with TRBJ2-7; 7 bases align to TRBD2. Trimming took 4 bases from V and 5 from J; bases not matched to a gene: 11. The CDR3 is made up of 15 amino acids. The germline gives CDR1 KGHSH, CDR2 LQKENI. CDR3 sequence reads: CASSLGGGAGDEQYF. Written as DNA, the CDR3 is TGTGCCAGCTCACTCGGCGGAGGTGCGGGGGACGAGCAGTACTTC.

This clone showed up many times. The chain employs TRBV5-1 and TRBJ2-6; D gene uncertain. The CDR3 length is 15 residues. The germline V and J ends were trimmed by 4 bases and 2 bases, with 10 bases remaining between them. CDR1 is SGHRS and CDR2 is YFSETQ in the germline V gene. CDR3 amino acids: CASSPAAPGANVLTF. The CDR3 nucleotides read TGCGCCAGCAGCCCCGCGGCCCCTGGGGCCAACGTCCTGACTTTC.

This clone was observed many times. The V and J genes are TRBV9 and TRBJ2-1; 7 positions agree with TRBD2. The CDR3 has 18 residues. Germline values: CDR1 SGDLS, CDR2 YYNGEE. V gave up 0 bases and J gave up 9 bases; unmatched junction bases: 18. The CDR3 reads CASSVGVGNTGGPSEQFF. CDR3 in DNA: TGTGCCAGCAGCGTAGGTGTCGGGAATACGGGGGGACCCTCTGAGCAGTTCTTC.

This clone has a count of ten or more. The V call is TRBV7-2, the J call TRBJ1-4; D might be TRBD1 (5 bases). The germline V gene has CDR1 SGHTA and CDR2 FQGNSA. V lost 5 bases and J lost 0, with 10 bases in between. The CDR3 totals 15 residues. CDR3 sequence (DNA): TGTGCCAGCAGCCCCGGACAATCAACTAATGAAAAACTGTTTTTT. It encodes CASSPGQSTNEKLFF.

This clone was picked up many times. This chain uses TRBV18 with TRBJ1-1; D is perhaps TRBD1 (6 bases). V was trimmed by 4 bases and J by 0 bases, leaving 15 bases between them. The CDR3 spans 16 residues. Germline V gene sequence: CDR1 KGHSH, CDR2 LQKENI. The CDR3 coding sequence is TGTGCCAGCTCACGAACAGGGTCCTCCGTGAACACTGAAGCTTTCTTT. The encoded protein is CASSRTGSSVNTEAFF.

The chain employs TRBV29-1 and TRBJ2-5; 10 bases are shared with TRBD2. J was trimmed by 4 bases and V by 5 bases; bases with no gene match: 7. This CDR3 has 14 amino acids. Germline loops: CDR1 SQVTM, CDR2 ANQGSEA. The CDR3 region is CSVKSGGAGETQYF. Here the CDR3 DNA reads TGCAGCGTTAAAAGCGGGGGGGCCGGAGAGACCCAGTACTTC.

This clone was found many times. The chain recombines TRBV18 with TRBJ1-4, with D maybe TRBD1 (6 bases). CDR1 is KGHSH, CDR2 LQKENI, per germline. This CDR3 region has 13 residues. V was cut by 2 bases and J by 10 bases, with 11 bases left in between. The CDR3 DNA is TGTGCCAGCTCACCAAACCGGGACACAAAACTGTTTTTT. As protein: CASSPNRDTKLFF.

This clone came up many times. The V gene is TRBV28, the J gene TRBJ2-1; D possibly corresponds to TRBD1 (6 bases). Trimming took off 5 bases at V and 2 bases at J, with 16 bases between the two ends. The CDR3 extends over 16 amino acids. Germline assignment: CDR1 MDHEN and CDR2 SYDVKM. This chain's CDR3 is CASSPSGTPTYNEQFF. As DNA, the CDR3 is TGTGCCAGCAGTCCGTCAGGGACACCCACCTACAATGAGCAGTTCTTC.

This clone has a count of ten or more. This chain links TRBV4-2 with TRBJ2-3; the match to TRBD2 covers 10 bases. CDR1 LGHNA and CDR2 YNFKEQ come from the germline V gene. The V segment lost 3 bases and the J segment 2 bases; nucleotides outside the gene matches: 8. This CDR3 has 17 amino acids. This CDR3 is CASSQKTSGLLTDTQYF. In nucleotides, the CDR3 is TGTGCCAGCAGCCAGAAGACTAGCGGGCTCCTCACAGATACGCAGTATTTT.

V is TRBV27 and J is TRBJ2-3; 7 bases match TRBD2. The CDR3 spans 15 residues. The trim removed 6 bases at V and 4 bases at J, leaving 10 bases unmatched. Germline V gene data show CDR1 as MNHEY and CDR2 as SMNVEV (reference sequence). CDR3 amino acids: CASRRRETAADTQYF. Written as DNA, the CDR3 is TGTGCCAGCAGACGGCGGGAGACCGCAGCAGATACGCAGTATTTT.

This clone was seen a handful of times. This chain connects TRBV6-5 to TRBJ2-1; a possible D gene is TRBD1 (6 bases). Germline CDR1 reads MNHEY; CDR2 reads SVGAGI. This CDR3 region has 15 residues. Trimming stripped 6 bases from V and 8 bases from J, with 20 bases between. For the CDR3, the DNA is TGTGCCAGCAGGGATCTTGGGGGCCAGAAATATGAGCAGTTCTTC. Encoded protein: CASRDLGGQKYEQFF.

This clone was detected many times. The genes are TRBV4-3 and TRBJ2-5; possible D gene TRBD2, 5 bases. The germline V gene encodes CDR1 LGHNA and CDR2 YSLEER. The CDR3 sequence is 13 residues long. Trimming took off 3 bases at V and 5 bases at J, with 10 bases between the two ends. CDR3 sequence: CASSQEGGETQYF. CDR3 in DNA: TGCGCCAGCAGCCAGGAAGGCGGGGAGACCCAGTACTTC.

In its sample, this clone was seen many times. The V gene is TRBV12-3 or TRBV12-4, the J gene TRBJ1-4; TRBD1 aligns across 11 bases. The CDR3 consists of 16 residues. The J segment lost 7 bases and the V segment lost 3 bases, leaving 7 bases of the junction unmatched. DNA for the CDR3: TGTGCCAGCAGTTTGAGGGGGACAGGGGGTGGTGAAAAACTGTTTTTT. Its protein product is CASSLRGTGGGEKLFF.